This TCR beta chain was observed in a study of blood T cells in healthy people across ages. Primed by a sample-barcoded 5' primer and a J-beta primer mix, a second PCR proceeded for 7 to 11 cycles. Each cDNA molecule, via a template-switch adaptor with 12 random nucleotides, was tagged. TCRdb passed the 5' RACE reads through MiXCR, listing each CDR3 protein once. This table holds about 2 million distinct CDR3 sequences, roughly 49% found once. Whole-study findings and limits: The long-lived group displayed more naive CD4+ cells, plus higher diversity, than the aged donors did.

Researchers isolated at least 7 million PBMCs per sample. A remark on this clonotype: The antigen is not known.

Per germline, CDR1 MGHRA and CDR2 YSYEKL. The CDR3 is made up of 15 amino acids. Trimming stripped 0 bases from V and 2 bases from J, with 10 bases between. Sequencing was carried out using blood. The clonotype originates from a woman aged 40 to 49 in good health. The chain uses TRBV4-1 and TRBJ1-1; D remains ambiguous. The CDR3 DNA reads TGCGCCAGCAGCCAAGATTCACCGATAAACACTGAAGCTTTCTTT. The encoded protein is CASSQDSPINTEAFF.